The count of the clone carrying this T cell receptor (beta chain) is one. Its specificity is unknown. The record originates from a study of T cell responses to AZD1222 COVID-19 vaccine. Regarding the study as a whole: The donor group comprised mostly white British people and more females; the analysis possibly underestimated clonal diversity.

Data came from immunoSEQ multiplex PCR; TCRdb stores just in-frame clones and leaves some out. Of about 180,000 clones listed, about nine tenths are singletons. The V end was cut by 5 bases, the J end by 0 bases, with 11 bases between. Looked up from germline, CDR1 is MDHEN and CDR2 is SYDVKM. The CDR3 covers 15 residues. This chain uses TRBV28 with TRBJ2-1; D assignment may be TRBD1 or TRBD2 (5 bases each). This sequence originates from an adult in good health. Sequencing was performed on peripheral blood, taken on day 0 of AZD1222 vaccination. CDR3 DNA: TGTGCCAGCAGTCTTTTGGGGGTCTCCTACAATGAGCAGTTCTTC. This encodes CASSLLGVSYNEQFF.